These 25 T cell receptor beta chains were sequenced from one sample in a study of shared clonotypes between healthy human individuals. The protocol was immunoSEQ multiplex PCR, while the TCRdb copy is restricted to in-frame clones and leaves out a portion. The sample contains around 530,000 clones, around 76% of which appear only once. Sequencing was performed on PBMCs. The receptors come from a woman between 35 and 50 years old in good health. Some clones in this sample may be carry-over from other donors' samples.

The sample holds a few counts of this clone. This chain joins TRBV28 and TRBJ2-3; 10 bases are a match to TRBD1. Trimming took 5 bases from V and 2 from J; bases not matched to a gene: 7. This CDR3 comprises 16 residues. The germline CDR1 and CDR2 sequences are MDHEN and SYDVKM. In DNA form, the CDR3 reads TGTGCCAGCAGTAACCGGGACAGGGGCCTCACAGATACGCAGTATTTT. Encoded protein: CASSNRDRGLTDTQYF.

This clone was detected a few times. The chain links TRBV5-1 to TRBJ2-1; D ambiguous. Trimming pared 5 bases from V and 3 bases from J, leaving 18 bases between. The length of the CDR3 is 16 residues. Germline CDR1 SGHRS, CDR2 YFSETQ. The CDR3 region is CASRVDPRLDYNEQFF. The DNA for the CDR3 is TGCGCCAGCAGAGTTGACCCGAGACTTGACTACAATGAGCAGTTCTTC.

The gene calls are TRBV14 and TRBJ2-7, with 8 bases identical to TRBD1. The CDR3 sequence is 14 residues long. With 4 bases clipped from V and 3 bases from J, the junction kept 5 bases outside the gene matches. Germline V gene lookup returns CDR1 SGHDN and CDR2 FVKESK. The CDR3 spells CASSRTGSRYEQYF. The CDR3 bases are TGTGCCAGCAGCCGGACAGGGTCGCGCTACGAGCAGTACTTC.

The chain is built from TRBV6-5 and TRBJ2-1; 12 bases line up with TRBD2. Germline CDR1 reads MNHEY; CDR2 reads SVGAGI. This CDR3 spans 16 amino acids. Trimming took 4 bases from V and 6 from J; bases not matched to a gene: 7. The CDR3 spells CASSSLAGGWINEQFF. The DNA of the CDR3 is TGTGCCAGCAGTTCCCTAGCGGGAGGGTGGATCAATGAGCAGTTCTTC.

J is TRBJ2-1 and V is TRBV7-8; D gene uncertain. Germline V lookup: CDR1 SGHVS, CDR2 FQNEAQ. V was cut by 1 base and J by 8 bases, with 12 bases left in between. The length of the CDR3 is 14 residues. The CDR3 region has the DNA TGTGCCAGCAGCTTAGACCATTCCCGCCATGAGCAGTTCTTC. Its protein is CASSLDHSRHEQFF.

This clone was seen many times. The V gene is TRBV5-4, the J gene TRBJ2-7; D unresolved. This CDR3 region has 13 residues. The germline V gene encodes CDR1 SGHNT and CDR2 YYREEE (reference sequence). Trimming stripped 4 bases from V and 2 bases from J, with 10 bases between. CDR3 DNA sequence: TGTGCCAGCAGCGGAGCCCAGACCTACGAGCAGTACTTC. Translation: CASSGAQTYEQYF.

This chain links TRBV6-5 with TRBJ2-7; no definite D call. Germline CDR1 MNHEY, CDR2 SVGAGI. The CDR3 contains 14 residues. V lost 0 bases to trimming and J lost 2 bases, with 8 bases between them. The CDR3 nucleotides read TGTGCCAGCAGTTACTCGATAGGGCCCTACGAGCAGTACTTC. Its protein is CASSYSIGPYEQYF.

The chain joins TRBV9 to TRBJ2-3; TRBD2 aligns across 12 bases. The junction had 7 bases not matched to a gene; V was cut back by 4 bases and J by 4 bases. The CDR3 is 16 residues long. In germline, CDR1 is SGDLS, CDR2 YYNGEE. The CDR3 reads CASSKSTSGSPDTQYF. The CDR3 bases are TGTGCCAGCAGCAAGTCGACTAGCGGGAGCCCAGATACGCAGTATTTT.

This chain links TRBV18 with TRBJ1-2, with 7 bases lining up with TRBD1. V lost 3 bases, J lost 8 bases, and 9 bases stayed unmatched. The CDR3 contains 14 residues. Germline CDR1 reads KGHSH; CDR2 reads LQKENI. The CDR3 region has the DNA TGTGCCAGCTCACCTTCCTCCGACAGGGCCGGCTACACCTTC. Protein product: CASSPSSDRAGYTF.

The chain uses TRBV5-1 and TRBJ2-3, with D possibly TRBD1 on 6 matching bases. In germline, CDR1 is SGHRS, CDR2 YFSETQ. This CDR3 contains 15 residues. V was pared by 4 bases and J by 2 bases, with 14 bases between. For the CDR3, the DNA is TGCGCCAGCAGCCAGGGGTCGACACACACAGATACGCAGTATTTT. Protein sequence: CASSQGSTHTDTQYF.

The J gene is TRBJ2-7, the V gene TRBV11-2; 10 nucleotides align to TRBD1. Trimming cost V 5 bases and J 5 bases; bases outside gene matches: 6. Germline lookup yields CDR1 SGHAT and CDR2 FQNNGV. The CDR3 extends over 14 amino acids. CDR3 coding DNA: TGTGCCAGCAGCCCACGACAGGGGGCCCACGAGCAGTACTTC. Protein: CASSPRQGAHEQYF.

Turning to this clone: This same CDR3 is encoded by further DNA sequences in the sample. In nucleotides, the CDR3 is TGTGCCAGCAGCTTGGCCGCAGGGGGCGGGGACGAGCAGTACTTC. It encodes CASSLAAGGGDEQYF. The V call is TRBV11-2, the J call TRBJ2-7; 8 bases map to TRBD1. Germline lookup yields CDR1 SGHAT and CDR2 FQNNGV. This CDR3 contains 15 residues. The J segment lost 5 bases and the V segment lost 3 bases, leaving 9 bases of the junction unmatched.

The genes are TRBV4-2 and TRBJ2-3; 10 bases fit TRBD2. Germline lookup yields CDR1 LGHNA and CDR2 YNFKEQ. The CDR3 loop spans 17 amino acids. J lost 4 bases, V lost 0 bases, and 7 bases had no gene match. The CDR3 DNA reads TGTGCCAGCAGCCAAGAGGCCGGTAGCGGGAGGTCAGATACGCAGTATTTT. Translating gives CASSQEAGSGRSDTQYF.

Worth noting for this clone: Other DNA variants within this sample encode the same CDR3. The V gene is TRBV6-5, the J gene TRBJ1-1, with 9 bases fitting TRBD1. Germline-derived CDR1 and CDR2 are MNHEY and SVGAGI. Losses at the gene ends were 10 bases for V and 8 bases for J; bases not matched to a gene: 11. The CDR3 length is 13 residues. In DNA form, the CDR3 reads TGTGCCACCTTCCGGGACAGGGCCACCGAAGCTTTCTTT. This translates into CATFRDRATEAFF.

V usage is TRBV5-4 and J usage is TRBJ1-2; no firm D call. This CDR3 is built from 13 residues. CDR1 is SGHNT and CDR2 is YYREEE in the germline V gene (reference sequence). Trimming left V 4 bases short and J 5 bases short, with 12 bases between. CDR3 DNA sequence: TGTGCCAGCAGCCTCGGGCCGTGGTATGGCTACACCTTC. Residues: CASSLGPWYGYTF.

The chain joins TRBV5-1 to TRBJ1-4, with a weak D call TRBD1 (5 bases). Germline V gene sequence: CDR1 SGHRS, CDR2 YFSETQ. CDR3 length: 15 residues. The V and J ends lost 4 bases and 2 bases respectively, with 12 bases between them. Written as DNA, the CDR3 is TGCGCCAGCAGCGCAGCAGGGACTACTAATGAAAAACTGTTTTTT. This codes for CASSAAGTTNEKLFF.

The chain combines TRBV6-4 with TRBJ2-2; perhaps TRBD2 as D (5 bases). Trimming left V 7 bases short and J 1 base short, with 16 bases between. CDR1 and CDR2 from the germline V gene are MRHNA and SNTAGT. The CDR3 consists of 16 residues. The CDR3 is CASIPGSPQNTGELFF. CDR3 DNA sequence: TGTGCCAGCATTCCTGGGAGCCCGCAGAACACCGGGGAGCTGTTTTTT.

This rearrangement joins TRBV2 to TRBJ2-7, with TRBD2 matching over 15 bases. There are 17 residues in the CDR3. V shed 4 bases and J 0 bases; nucleotides not matched to a gene: 4. Per the germline V gene, CDR1 is SNHLY and CDR2 is FYNNEI. The CDR3 region has the DNA TGTGCCAGCAGTGGGTGGACTAGCGGGAGGGACTCCTACGAGCAGTACTTC. Protein sequence: CASSGWTSGRDSYEQYF. Supplemented by reference TRBV2 and TRBJ2-7, the full variable domain reads EPEVTQTPSHQVTQMGQEVILRCVPISNHLYFYWYRQILGQKVEFLVSFYNNEISEKSEIFDDQFSVERPDGSNFTLKIRSTKLEDSAMYFCASSGWTSGRDSYEQYFGPGTRLTVT.

The chain joins TRBV7-9 to TRBJ2-5; possibly TRBD1 or TRBD2 for D (5 bases each). The better agreement between TRBJ2-7 and the DNA end casts doubt on the J call. Germline CDR1 reads SEHNR; CDR2 reads FQNEAQ (reference sequence). The CDR3 consists of 16 residues. The CDR3 DNA reads TGTGCCAGCAGCCCCCGAGGGGCTACATCGCCCTACGAGCAGTACTTC. Translating it yields CASSPRGATSPYEQYF.

The rearrangement uses TRBV28 and TRBJ1-4, with D unclear. The germline gives CDR1 MDHEN, CDR2 SYDVKM. Trimming left V 10 bases short and J 1 base short, with 10 bases between. The CDR3 runs 13 residues. Here the CDR3 DNA reads TGTGCCACCTCGGGGAGAACTAATGAAAAACTGTTTTTT. This gives the protein CATSGRTNEKLFF.

Details on this clone: A much bigger clone sits one base away, suggesting this may be a read error. The chain uses TRBV18 and TRBJ2-3; D may be TRBD1 (5 bases). CDR1 and CDR2 from the germline V gene are KGHSH and LQKENI. The CDR3 length is 15 residues. In DNA form, the CDR3 reads TGTGCCAGCTCACATGCCGAGACAGCCACAGGTACGCAGTATTTT. Its translation: CASSHAETATGTQYF.

The genes are TRBV9 and TRBJ2-1; no clear D gene. Germline loops: CDR1 SGDLS, CDR2 YYNGEE. The CDR3 runs to 15 residues. Between the trimmed V and J ends, which lost 0 bases and 4 bases, there was a span of 11 bases. The chain's CDR3 is CASSVEVGRYNEQFF. The CDR3 DNA sequence: TGTGCCAGCAGCGTAGAGGTTGGGCGGTACAATGAGCAGTTCTTC.

This rearrangement joins TRBV7-8 to TRBJ2-7; 9 bases agree with TRBD1. Trimming removed 5 bases from V and 2 bases from J; junction bases left unmatched: 4. CDR3 length equals 14 residues. Germline CDR1 is SGHVS and CDR2 is FQNEAQ. CDR3 protein: CASSVDRGPYEQYF. Written as DNA, the CDR3 is TGTGCCAGCAGCGTGGACAGGGGCCCCTACGAGCAGTACTTC.

The chain couples TRBV4-2 to TRBJ2-5; TRBD2 matches at 9 bases. Per the germline V gene, CDR1 is LGHNA and CDR2 is YNFKEQ. J lost 0 bases, V lost 1 base, and 6 bases had no gene match. CDR3 length: 17 amino acids. This CDR3 reads CASSQVTSGGYQETQYF. The DNA for the CDR3 is TGTGCCAGCAGCCAAGTGACTAGCGGAGGGTACCAAGAGACCCAGTACTTC.

The chain couples TRBV18 to TRBJ1-4; 7 bases are shared with TRBD1. The CDR3 has 15 residues. Germline CDR1 reads KGHSH; CDR2 reads LQKENI. V was clipped by 0 bases and J by 6 bases; unmatched bases: 4. CDR3 sequence: CASSPPQGGDEKLFF. The CDR3, as DNA: TGTGCCAGCTCACCACCCCAGGGGGGGGATGAAAAACTGTTTTTT.